This TCR beta chain came from a study of blood T cell repertoires in COVID-19. Across the study: T cells, B-cell-depleted T cells, or PBMCs supplied cDNA or gDNA.

As handled by the study authors: Estimates of nucleated cell counts were drawn from the amplification of reference gene primers. The data were produced by immunoSEQ multiplex PCR, yet TCRdb's version contains in-frame clones alone and is incomplete. Clonal size and the V and J genes are those of that table, whereas D and trimming came from the DNA. The sample contains tens of thousands of clones, around 90% of which appear only once. CDR1 is LNHNV and CDR2 is YYDKDF in the germline V gene (reference sequence). The CDR3 sequence is 18 residues long. Trimming took 2 bases from V and 1 from J; bases not matched to a gene: 9.

The sequenced material came from peripheral blood. This sequence was found in a man in his sixties with COVID-19, enrolled during active disease. This chain links TRBV15 with TRBJ1-5, with 9 bases lining up with TRBD1. CDR3 sequence (DNA): TGTGCCACCAGCAGACAACCCGGGACAGGGCCAAGCAATCAGCCCCAGCATTTT. It yields the protein CATSRQPGTGPSNQPQHF.